The rows below give T cell receptor beta chains drawn from one sample of a study of regulatory T cells in long-lasting Graves disease. TCRdb independently ran MiXCR on the multiplex PCR reads; one entry per CDR3 protein. Altogether roughly 500,000 distinct CDR3 sequences are present, roughly 21% being singletons, with the ten largest covering 7.1%. Sequenced here: peripheral blood mononuclear cells (PBMCs), sampled when the disease was refractory, from a patient treated with antithyroid drugs. The receptors shown here come from a female donor with Graves disease. CDR3s include the opening cysteine and the closing phenylalanine or tryptophan. Some rows have no size entry. The others give once, few or many, or a class for an expanded clone.

>TRBJ1-2|TRBV11-2|many
CASSLLGRGSGYTF
>TRBJ1-1|TRBV7-2|-
CASSAGRGAVRAFF
>TRBJ2-7|TRBV12-3/TRBV12-4|many
CASSRRSPSSYEQYF
>TRBJ2-4|TRBV27|many
CASSSRVRKNIQYF
>TRBJ2-5|TRBV24-1|many
CATSDGETQYF
>TRBJ1-3|TRBV7-9|-
CASSFPWGEGNTIYF
>TRBJ1-1|TRBV11-3|many
CASSRGQMNTEAFF
>TRBJ1-5|TRBV15|many
CATSSDRRTQHF
>TRBJ1-1|TRBV12-3/TRBV12-4|-
CASSLSGREGEAFF
>TRBJ1-1|TRBV7-9|many
CASSFGRYTHEAFF
>TRBJ1-4|TRBV7-8|many
CASSLVGEANEKLFF
>TRBJ2-7|TRBV24-1|many
CATSYGAPSSYEQYF
>TRBJ1-1|TRBV6-1|-
CASRPDQGQETEAFF
>TRBJ2-1|TRBV7-9|once
CASSQTGLAGIVYEQFF
>TRBJ2-5|TRBV19|many
CASRSRVGETQYF
>TRBJ2-5|TRBV5-6|many
CASSLDRRETQYF
>TRBJ1-4|TRBV27|many
CASSQGVNEKLFF
>TRBJ2-5|TRBV7-9|many
CASSRRDLETQYF
>TRBJ1-2|TRBV2|many
CASSGLGQLNYGYTF
>TRBJ1-2|TRBV12-5|many
CASGLHPDSFFNYGYTF
>TRBJ1-4|TRBV28|many
CASSYDSDEKLFF
>TRBJ1-2|TRBV4-3|-
CASSQDRRGRYYGYTF
>TRBJ1-2|TRBV20-1|many
CSARVVPGPYGYTF
>TRBJ1-2|TRBV25-1|many
CASSVRDRDYGYTF
>TRBJ1-4|TRBV3-1|many
CASSPRGENEKLFF
>TRBJ2-3|TRBV28|-
CASTPVGSGDTDTQYF
>TRBJ2-2|TRBV28|many
CASRVDITGELFF
>TRBJ1-3|TRBV12-3/TRBV12-4|few
CASSFNQISGNTIYF